This is a list of T cell receptor beta chains from one sample in a study of breast tumors, draining lymph nodes, adjacent tissues. TCRdb reanalysed the multiplex PCR reads using MiXCR and keeps one entry per CDR3 protein. This table holds tens of thousands of distinct CDR3 sequences, 35% to 45% found once. The sequenced sample was breast tumor tissue. All receptors derive from a female donor with breast cancer. Some clones in this sample may be carry-over from other donors' samples. Each CDR3 is given with its conserved first and last residue. Fields, in order: J gene, V gene, D gene, clone size, CDR3 protein, CDR3 DNA. A D gene is named only where the DNA matches it firmly. Clone size is not always given. Where it is, it says once, few, many or a class for expanded clones.

>TRBJ1-5|TRBV29-1|TRBD1|many
CSVETGQGNQPQHF
TGCAGCGTTGAAACAGGACAGGGGAATCAGCCCCAGCATTTT
>TRBJ2-1|TRBV5-6|-|-
CASSGPPGHNEQFF
TGTGCCAGCAGCGGGCCCCCCGGCCACAATGAGCAGTTCTTC
>TRBJ2-5|TRBV9|TRBD2|-
CASSGSTSGRSETQYF
TGTGCCAGCAGCGGGTCGACTAGCGGGAGGTCGGAGACCCAGTACTTC
>TRBJ2-2|TRBV20-1|-|many
CSALDPTGELFF
TGCAGTGCCCTTGACCCCACCGGGGAGCTGTTTTTT
>TRBJ2-6|TRBV11-2|-|many
CASSPAGSGANVLTF
TGTGCCAGCAGCCCGGCAGGGTCTGGGGCCAACGTCCTGACTTTC
>TRBJ2-1|TRBV7-9|-|many
CASSLNSQPGNEQFF
TGTGCCAGCAGCTTAAATTCACAGCCCGGCAATGAGCAGTTCTTC
>TRBJ2-1|TRBV6-2/TRBV6-3|-|many
CATRRGYTYNEQFF
TGTGCCACCCGAAGGGGCTACACCTACAATGAGCAGTTCTTC
>TRBJ2-5|TRBV5-1|TRBD2|many
CASSSGGTVQETQYF
TGCGCCAGCAGCAGCGGGGGGACAGTACAAGAGACCCAGTACTTC
>TRBJ2-5|TRBV24-1|-|many
CATSDSRVLGGETQYF
TGTGCCACCAGTGATTCGAGGGTCCTTGGGGGGGAGACCCAGTACTTC
>TRBJ2-7|TRBV6-1|-|many
CASSEPYPFGSSSYEQYF
TGTGCCAGCAGTGAACCATATCCCTTTGGCAGTAGCTCCTACGAGCAGTACTTC
>TRBJ2-7|TRBV7-6|TRBD2|many
CASSLVPRTSGGHYEQYF
TGTGCCAGCAGCTTAGTACCCCGGACTAGCGGGGGACACTACGAGCAGTACTTC
>TRBJ2-3|TRBV6-2/TRBV6-3|-|-
CASRPARGNTQYF
TGTGCCAGCAGGCCGGCTAGAGGCAATACGCAGTATTTT
>TRBJ2-7|TRBV6-2/TRBV6-3|TRBD2|once
CASSYGSASGNSKQYF
TGTGCCAGCAGTTATGGTTCGGCTAGCGGGAACTCAAAGCAGTACTTC
>TRBJ2-1|TRBV2|-|medium-sized
CASSTRADNEQFF
TGTGCCAGCAGTACGCGGGCGGACAATGAGCAGTTCTTC
>TRBJ2-7|TRBV5-1|-|many
CASSFGGQAFNEQYF
TGCGCCAGCAGCTTTGGGGGGCAGGCTTTTAACGAGCAGTACTTC
>TRBJ2-7|TRBV7-2|TRBD2|many
CASSLAAGGSPYEQYF
TGTGCCAGCAGCTTAGCAGCGGGAGGGTCCCCATACGAGCAGTACTTC
>TRBJ2-1|TRBV5-1|TRBD2|many
CASSLALAGARSEQFF
TGCGCCAGCAGCTTGGCACTAGCGGGAGCTAGGAGTGAGCAGTTCTTC
>TRBJ1-2|TRBV6-5|TRBD1|-
CASSYRQGGGYAF
TGTGCCAGCAGTTACCGACAGGGGGGCGGCTACGCCTTC
>TRBJ1-6|TRBV27|-|-
CASSKGQHALGSPLHF
TGTGCCAGCAGTAAAGGACAGCACGCCCTAGGTTCACCCCTCCACTTT
>TRBJ2-1|TRBV10-2|TRBD1|many
CASGTGQGNYNEQFF
TGCGCCAGCGGGACAGGACAGGGAAACTACAATGAGCAGTTCTTC
>TRBJ1-6|TRBV30|TRBD1|-
CAWRPTGVNSPLHF
TGTGCCTGGAGGCCGACAGGGGTAAATTCACCCCTCCACTTT
>TRBJ1-1|TRBV12-3/TRBV12-4|TRBD1|-
CASSLTDRVWAFF
TGTGCCAGCAGTTTAACCGACAGGGTTTGGGCTTTCTTT
>TRBJ1-2|TRBV19|-|many
CASSIEGNYGYTF
TGTGCCAGTAGTATAGAGGGGAACTATGGCTACACCTTC
>TRBJ1-4|TRBV10-3|-|many
CAISEPRDEKLFF
TGTGCCATCAGTGAGCCCCGGGATGAAAAACTGTTTTTT
>TRBJ2-7|TRBV19|TRBD2|many
CASRFSGRETYEQYF
TGTGCCAGTCGATTTTCGGGGCGGGAGACCTACGAGCAGTACTTC
>TRBJ1-5|TRBV2|TRBD1|many
CASSEGAGGYQPQHF
TGTGCCAGCAGTGAGGGGGCAGGGGGATATCAGCCCCAGCATTTT
>TRBJ1-6|TRBV6-6|-|-
CASRGDSPLHF
TGTGCCAGCAGAGGGGATTCACCCCTCCACTTT
>TRBJ2-1|TRBV7-6|TRBD2|many
CASSSGLAGGNEQFF
TGTGCCAGCAGCTCGGGGCTAGCGGGAGGCAATGAGCAGTTCTTC
>TRBJ2-7|TRBV5-1|-|many
CASSTDGLYEQYF
TGCGCCAGCAGCACGGACGGATTATACGAGCAGTACTTC
>TRBJ2-1|TRBV15|TRBD1|large
CATSRGQGGREQFF
TGTGCCACCAGCAGGGGACAGGGGGGCCGTGAGCAGTTCTTC
>TRBJ1-4|TRBV20-1|-|many
CSAREAGSGEKLFF
TGCAGTGCTAGAGAAGCCGGGTCGGGGGAAAAACTGTTTTTT
>TRBJ2-7|TRBV9|TRBD2|many
CASSRRGHRREGPPYEQYF
TGTGCCAGCAGCAGAAGGGGGCACAGGCGGGAGGGTCCCCCCTATGAGCAGTACTTC
>TRBJ2-5|TRBV7-2|TRBD1|once
CASSPGQGRETQYF
TGTGCCAGCAGCCCGGGACAGGGGCGGGAGACCCAGTACTTC
>TRBJ1-2|TRBV5-8|-|-
CASSLVTGKDYGYTF
TGTGCCAGCAGCTTGGTAACAGGGAAGGACTATGGCTACACCTTC
>TRBJ2-4|TRBV6-6|TRBD1|-
CASSYAQGAIGSIQYF
TGTGCCAGCAGTTACGCACAGGGGGCGATAGGAAGCATTCAGTACTTC
>TRBJ2-5|TRBV27|-|-
CASSLLGTGETQYF
TGTGCCAGCAGTTTATTAGGGACGGGGGAGACCCAGTACTTC
>TRBJ2-3|TRBV24-1|TRBD2|many
CATSDFGTSGNTQYF
TGTGCCACCAGTGATTTTGGGACTAGCGGAAATACGCAGTATTTT
>TRBJ2-1|TRBV7-7|TRBD2|many
CASSLGLAGGEQFF
TGTGCTAGCAGCTTAGGGCTAGCGGGAGGGGAGCAGTTCTTC
>TRBJ2-3|TRBV3-1|TRBD2|few
CASSLLREGPTDTQYF
TGTGCCAGCAGCCTCCTGCGGGAGGGCCCCACAGATACGCAGTATTTT
>TRBJ2-1|TRBV11-3|TRBD2|-
CASSKTSGREYNEQFF
TGTGCCAGCAGCAAGACTAGCGGGAGGGAGTACAATGAGCAGTTCTTC
>TRBJ2-7|TRBV6-2/TRBV6-3|TRBD2|-
CASKGTIHEQYF
TGTGCCAGCAAAGGGACTATCCACGAGCAGTACTTC
>TRBJ2-3|TRBV7-9|TRBD2|-
CATSRFSGRVSTDTQYF
TGTGCCACCAGCAGATTCAGCGGGAGGGTTAGCACAGATACGCAGTATTTT
>TRBJ2-7|TRBV6-2/TRBV6-3|TRBD2|many
CASSRGTSGSYEQYF
TGTGCCAGCAGCCGGGGGACTAGCGGTTCCTACGAGCAGTACTTC
>TRBJ2-7|TRBV6-1|-|-
CASRGQTSYEQYF
TGTGCCAGCAGAGGACAAACCTCCTACGAGCAGTACTTC
>TRBJ2-7|TRBV6-2/TRBV6-3|-|-
CASSYLGGSYEQYF
TGTGCCAGCAGTTACTTGGGGGGTTCCTACGAGCAGTACTTC